A selection of T cell receptor beta chains follows, all from one sample in a study of blood T cell repertoires in COVID-19. Only in-frame clones appear in the TCRdb table, and some are missing; sequencing was by immunoSEQ multiplex PCR. The repertoire holds under 60,000 clones, with over 75% as singletons. The sample comprised peripheral blood. The receptor source for this set is a human donor in a cohort sampled during active COVID-19. Each CDR3 is given with its conserved first and last residue. A D gene is named only where the DNA matches it firmly. Only some rows state a clone size, as once, few, many or a class for expanded clones.

>TRBJ2-2|TRBV9|-|TRBD2
CASSLTSRTNTGELFF
TGTGCCAGCAGCTTGACTAGCCGGACGAACACCGGGGAGCTGTTTTTT
>TRBJ2-6|TRBV5-1|-|-
CASTDSASGANVLTF
TGCGCCAGTACTGACAGTGCCTCTGGGGCCAACGTCCTGACTTTC
>TRBJ1-2|TRBV29-1|-|-
CSVDRLYGYTF
TGCAGCGTTGACCGTTTGTATGGCTACACCTTC
>TRBJ1-5|TRBV19|once|-
CASSGRPRGQPQHF
TGTGCCAGTAGTGGCCGGCCTCGGGGTCAGCCCCAGCATTTT
>TRBJ2-4|TRBV5-8|-|TRBD1
CASSLASDRPDIQYF
TGTGCCAGCAGCTTGGCCTCGGACAGGCCCGACATTCAGTACTTC
>TRBJ1-1|TRBV30|-|-
CAWTLGWGRARNEAFF
TGTGCCTGGACCCTAGGGTGGGGGCGCGCCAGAAATGAAGCTTTCTTT
>TRBJ2-3|TRBV5-1|-|TRBD1
CASSVQGDTQYF
TGCGCCAGCAGCGTACAGGGGGATACGCAGTATTTT
>TRBJ2-7|TRBV10-3|-|TRBD2
CAISESWASGPTYEQYF
TGTGCCATCAGTGAGTCGTGGGCTAGCGGCCCGACCTACGAGCAGTACTTC
>TRBJ2-2|TRBV4-1|-|-
CASSWRGAGAATGELFF
TGCGCCAGCAGCTGGAGGGGGGCGGGAGCGGCCACCGGGGAGCTGTTTTTT
>TRBJ1-4|TRBV7-9|-|TRBD1
CASSFITGTGSEKLFF
TGTGCCAGCAGCTTTATAACCGGGACAGGGTCGGAAAAACTGTTTTTT
>TRBJ1-2|TRBV9|-|-
CASSVDGTEGYGYTF
TGTGCCAGCAGCGTAGACGGGACGGAGGGGTATGGCTACACCTTC